The T cell receptor (beta chain) described here comes from a study of T cells expressing NK-cell markers. Overall study: According to the study, TCR beta repertoires originated from sorted CD3+CD56+NKG2C+, CD3+CD56+NKG2C- and CD3+CD56-NKG2C+ T cells.

As the method of synthesis, 5'RACE template switching with UMIs yielded TCR beta cDNA. TCRdb derives one entry per CDR3 protein from the 5' RACE reads, leaving out DNA. Recorded for this sample: 250,000 to 300,000 distinct CDR3 sequences. The CDR3 consists of 17 residues. Regarding this clonotype: Its antigen is currently unknown.

Study-level findings and limits: In a few donors, dominant clonotypes made up roughly 28.3-65% of CD3+CD56-NKG2C+ cells. The contribution of dominant NKG2C+ clonotypes to CD8+ T cells in about 6 donors was roughly 1.0-7.0%.

Sequencing was carried out using blood T cells: a sorted CD56 or NKG2C T cell subset, CD4+ or CD8+ T cells, or bulk PBMC T cells (not recorded which). The origin of this receptor is a man aged 18 to 29 in good health. This chain links TRBV12-3 or TRBV12-4 with TRBJ1-2; TCRdb lists TRBD1, though no DNA is available to test this call. This CDR3 is CASSLALRQGANYGYTF.